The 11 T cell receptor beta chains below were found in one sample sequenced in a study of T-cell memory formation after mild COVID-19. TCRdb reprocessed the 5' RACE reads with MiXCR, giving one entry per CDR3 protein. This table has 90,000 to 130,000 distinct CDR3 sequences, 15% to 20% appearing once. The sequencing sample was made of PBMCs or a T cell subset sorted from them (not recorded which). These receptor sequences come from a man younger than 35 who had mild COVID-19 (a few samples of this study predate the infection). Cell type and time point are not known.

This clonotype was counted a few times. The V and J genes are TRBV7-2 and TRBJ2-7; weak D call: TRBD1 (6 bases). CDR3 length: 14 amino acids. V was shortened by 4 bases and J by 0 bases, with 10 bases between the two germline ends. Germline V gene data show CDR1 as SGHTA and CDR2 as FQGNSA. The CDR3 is CASSSQGSSYEQYF. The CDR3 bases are TGTGCCAGCAGCTCACAGGGAAGCTCCTACGAGCAGTACTTC.

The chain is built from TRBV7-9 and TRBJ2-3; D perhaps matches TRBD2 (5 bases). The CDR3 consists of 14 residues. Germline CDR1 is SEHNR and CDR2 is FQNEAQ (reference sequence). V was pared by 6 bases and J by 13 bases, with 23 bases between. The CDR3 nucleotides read TGTGCCAGCAGGGTAAACAGTGCGGGTGTTTCTGAGTATTTT. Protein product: CASRVNSAGVSEYF.

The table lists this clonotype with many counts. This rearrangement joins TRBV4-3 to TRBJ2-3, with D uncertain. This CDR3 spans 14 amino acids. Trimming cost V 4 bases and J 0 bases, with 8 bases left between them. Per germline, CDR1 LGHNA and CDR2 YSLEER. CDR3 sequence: CASSRDSSTDTQYF. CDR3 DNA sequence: TGCGCCAGCAGCCGGGATTCTAGCACAGATACGCAGTATTTT.

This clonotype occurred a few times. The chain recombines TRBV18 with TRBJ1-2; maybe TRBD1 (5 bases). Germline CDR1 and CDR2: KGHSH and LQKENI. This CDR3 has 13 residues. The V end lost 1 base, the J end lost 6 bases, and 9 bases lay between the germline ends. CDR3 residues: CASSPQGPHGYTF. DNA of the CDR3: TGTGCCAGCTCACCACAGGGGCCACATGGCTACACCTTC.

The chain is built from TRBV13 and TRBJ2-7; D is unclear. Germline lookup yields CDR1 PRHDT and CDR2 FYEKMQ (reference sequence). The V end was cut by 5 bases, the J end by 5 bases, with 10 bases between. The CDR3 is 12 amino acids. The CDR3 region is CASSLGYHEQYV. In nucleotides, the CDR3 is TGTGCCAGCAGCCTGGGTTATCACGAGCAGTACGTC.

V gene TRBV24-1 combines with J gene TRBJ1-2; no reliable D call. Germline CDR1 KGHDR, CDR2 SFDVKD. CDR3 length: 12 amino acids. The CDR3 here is CATSVDNYGYTF. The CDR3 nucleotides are TGTGCAACTTCGGTGGACAACTATGGCTACACCTTC.

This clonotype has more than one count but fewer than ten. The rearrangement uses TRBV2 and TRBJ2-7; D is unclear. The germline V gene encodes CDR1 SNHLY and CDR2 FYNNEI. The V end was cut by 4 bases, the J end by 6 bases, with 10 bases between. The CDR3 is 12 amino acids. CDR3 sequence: CASSVGGLEQYF. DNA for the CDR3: TGTGCCAGCAGTGTGGGTGGGCTCGAGCAGTACTTC.

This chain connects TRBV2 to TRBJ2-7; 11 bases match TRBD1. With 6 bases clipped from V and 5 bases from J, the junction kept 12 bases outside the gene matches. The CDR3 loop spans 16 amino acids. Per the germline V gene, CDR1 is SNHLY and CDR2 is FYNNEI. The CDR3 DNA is TGTGCCAGCAGGCATTCGGACAGGGGGCTGCTAGACGAGCAGTACTTC. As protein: CASRHSDRGLLDEQYF. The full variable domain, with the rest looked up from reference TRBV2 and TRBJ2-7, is EPEVTQTPSHQVTQMGQEVILRCVPISNHLYFYWYRQILGQKVEFLVSFYNNEISEKSEIFDDQFSVERPDGSNFTLKIRSTKLEDSAMYFCASRHSDRGLLDEQYFGPGTRLTVT.

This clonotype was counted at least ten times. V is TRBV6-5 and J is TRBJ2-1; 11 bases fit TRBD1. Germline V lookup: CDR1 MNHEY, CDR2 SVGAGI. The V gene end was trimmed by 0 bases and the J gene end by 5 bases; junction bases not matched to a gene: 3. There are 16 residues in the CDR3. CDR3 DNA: TGTGCCAGCAGTTACTCGGGACAGGGGGAGGACAATGAGCAGTTCTTC. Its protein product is CASSYSGQGEDNEQFF.

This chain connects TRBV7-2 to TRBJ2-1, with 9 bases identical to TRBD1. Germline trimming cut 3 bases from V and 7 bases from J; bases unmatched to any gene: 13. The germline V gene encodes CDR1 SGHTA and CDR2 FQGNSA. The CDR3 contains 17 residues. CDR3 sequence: CASSFHSVPGQGNEQFF. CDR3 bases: TGTGCCAGCAGCTTCCACTCGGTCCCGGGACAGGGAAATGAGCAGTTCTTC. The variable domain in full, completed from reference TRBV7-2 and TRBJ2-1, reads GAGVSQSPSNKVTEKGKDVELRCDPISGHTALYWYRQSLGQGLEFLIYFQGNSAPDKSGLPSDRFSAERTGGSVSTLTIQRTQQEDSAVYLCASSFHSVPGQGNEQFFGPGTRLTVL.

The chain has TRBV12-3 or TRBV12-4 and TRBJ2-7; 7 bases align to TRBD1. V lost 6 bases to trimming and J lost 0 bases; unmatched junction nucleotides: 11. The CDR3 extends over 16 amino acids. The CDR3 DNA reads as TGTGCCAGCAGCTCTGGGGCCGGGACAGTCTCCTACGAGCAGTACTTC. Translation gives CASSSGAGTVSYEQYF.